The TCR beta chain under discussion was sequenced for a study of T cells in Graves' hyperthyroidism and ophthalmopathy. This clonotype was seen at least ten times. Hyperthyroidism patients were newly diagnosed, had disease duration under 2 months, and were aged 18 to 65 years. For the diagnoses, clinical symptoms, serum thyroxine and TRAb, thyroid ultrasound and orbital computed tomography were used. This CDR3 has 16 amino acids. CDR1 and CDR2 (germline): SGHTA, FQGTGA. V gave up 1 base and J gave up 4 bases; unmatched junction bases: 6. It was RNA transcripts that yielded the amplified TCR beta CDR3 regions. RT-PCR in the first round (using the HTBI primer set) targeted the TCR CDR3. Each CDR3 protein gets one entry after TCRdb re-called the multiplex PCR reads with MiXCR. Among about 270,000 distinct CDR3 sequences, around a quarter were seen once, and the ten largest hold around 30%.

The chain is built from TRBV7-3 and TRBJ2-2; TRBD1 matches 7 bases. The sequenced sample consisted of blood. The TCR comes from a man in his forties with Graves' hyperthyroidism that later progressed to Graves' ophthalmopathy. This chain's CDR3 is CASSLNPGQITGELFF. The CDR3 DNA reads TGTGCCAGCAGCTTAAACCCGGGACAGATCACCGGGGAGCTGTTTTTT.